This T cell receptor (beta chain) appears in the sequencing data of a study of Graves' ophthalmopathy and Graves' hyperthyroidism. Looking at the study overall: Hyperthyroidism counted as stable given no ophthalmopathy within 18 months of follow-up.

This clonotype has ten or more counts. Its antigen remains unidentified. The CDR3 has 13 residues. Germline V gene sequence: CDR1 DFQATT, CDR2 SNEGSKA (reference sequence). V trimming: 3 bases; J trimming: 11 bases; junction bases outside the gene matches: 10. Researchers took RNA transcripts and amplified TCR beta CDR3 regions from them. The first round was an RT-PCR with HTBI primers, and the second round was a multiplex PCR. TCRdb used MiXCR to reprocess the multiplex PCR reads, holding one entry per CDR3 protein. The repertoire includes 500,000 to 700,000 distinct CDR3 sequences, less than 40% of them detected once, and less than 4.5% sits in the top ten. Study-wide results and caveats: The 13-signature model separated ophthalmopathy from stable hyperthyroidism at around 86% sensitivity and 80% to 84% specificity.

Sample: peripheral blood or thyroid tissue (not recorded which). This TCR derives from an adult man with Graves' hyperthyroidism. V is TRBV20-1 and J is TRBJ1-1; the match to TRBD1 covers 9 bases. CDR3 loop: CSASGGQGSHAFF. CDR3 nucleotides: TGCAGTGCTAGTGGGGGACAGGGATCCCACGCTTTCTTT.